This T cell receptor beta chain originates from a study of STAT5B mutations in CD4+ large granular lymphocyte leukemia. Study observations and caveats: Main leukemic clonotypes were patient-specific, but roughly 26% appeared at low frequency elsewhere.

Repertoires were generated with immunoSEQ multiplex PCR, while TCRdb's copy carries only in-frame clones and drops some. The data contain 25,000 to 30,000 clones, 79% of them singletons. With regard to this clone: Its antigen is as yet unknown.

V shed 0 bases and J shed 0 bases, with 5 bases lying between them. Germline assignment: CDR1 SGHTA and CDR2 FQGNSA. This CDR3 has 14 residues. Buffy coats from healthy blood donors served as controls. V usage is TRBV7-2 and J usage is TRBJ1-2; D call uncertain. The clonotype comes from a human donor in good health. The sample comprised CD4+ T cells from blood buffy coats. For the CDR3, the DNA is TGTGCCAGCAGCTTAGCATTAACTAACTATGGCTACACCTTC. The encoded protein is CASSLALTNYGYTF.